This TCR beta chain was identified during a study of cytomegalovirus exposure and HLA in healthy donors. This clone was detected only a few times. The CDR3 spans 13 residues. Germline V gene sequence: CDR1 SGDLS, CDR2 YYNGEE. Trimming cost V 2 bases and J 10 bases, with 13 bases left between them. Both 60 Vbeta primers and 13 Jbeta primers went into the PCR. Repertoires were generated with immunoSEQ multiplex PCR, while TCRdb's copy carries only in-frame clones and drops some. The sample yields fewer than 150,000 clones, under 90% seen once. Input material: PBMCs. The chain carries TRBV9 and TRBJ2-1; D perhaps matches TRBD1 (6 bases). The receptor's source is a male donor in good health and CMV-seronegative. DNA for the CDR3: TGTGCCAGCAGCGTGGACCCAGGGGTCGAGCAGTTCTTC. Translation: CASSVDPGVEQFF.